The rows below give T cell receptor beta chains drawn from one sample of a study of technical replicates of blood from a few donors. The method was immunoSEQ multiplex PCR; TCRdb's version includes in-frame clones alone and lacks a portion of them. This sample yields some 96,000 clones, of which around 95% are seen a single time; 0.22% belongs to the top ten. Sequencing was performed on T cells isolated from PBMCs. These receptors came from a human donor in good health. Both conserved end residues are part of each CDR3. The order of the fields is CDR3 DNA, CDR3 protein, V gene, J gene, D gene, clone size. The D gene is left open where the match is weak. Rows may omit the clone size; those that give it use once, few, many or a size class.

CDR3 DNA: TGTGCCAGCAGGAATCGGAGCCCCCCCGGAGCTTTCTTT
CDR3 protein: CASRNRSPPGAFF
V gene: TRBV28
J gene: TRBJ1-1
D gene: .
clone size: .

CDR3 DNA: TGCGCCAGCAGCCAAGATCCAGGGAACACTGAAGCTTTCTTT
CDR3 protein: CASSQDPGNTEAFF
V gene: TRBV4-1
J gene: TRBJ1-1
D gene: .
clone size: .

CDR3 DNA: TGTGCCAGCAGTTTGCGGAACTATGGCTACACCTTC
CDR3 protein: CASSLRNYGYTF
V gene: TRBV28
J gene: TRBJ1-2
D gene: .
clone size: .

CDR3 DNA: TGTGCCAGTAGTATAGGGAGGGGGCACCGGGACACTGAAGCTTTCTTT
CDR3 protein: CASSIGRGHRDTEAFF
V gene: TRBV19
J gene: TRBJ1-1
D gene: TRBD1
clone size: .

CDR3 DNA: TGTGCCAGCAGCTTAGGGTCGGGGGGGCCCTACGAGCAGTACTTC
CDR3 protein: CASSLGSGGPYEQYF
V gene: TRBV11-2
J gene: TRBJ2-7
D gene: TRBD2
clone size: .

CDR3 DNA: TGTGCCAGTAGCGAAACAGGGCAGCGCCAGCCCCAGCATTTT
CDR3 protein: CASSETGQRQPQHF
V gene: TRBV19
J gene: TRBJ1-5
D gene: .
clone size: .

CDR3 DNA: TGTGCCAGCAGCCAAGGTGGGGGGTATGGCTACACCTTC
CDR3 protein: CASSQGGGYGYTF
V gene: TRBV14
J gene: TRBJ1-2
D gene: .
clone size: .

CDR3 DNA: TGTGCCAGCAGTGAAGCCGGGACAGAATTCGACGAGCAGTACTTC
CDR3 protein: CASSEAGTEFDEQYF
V gene: TRBV6-1
J gene: TRBJ2-7
D gene: TRBD1
clone size: .

CDR3 DNA: TGCGCCAGCAGTCCCCGCTATGGCTACACCTTC
CDR3 protein: CASSPRYGYTF
V gene: TRBV23-1
J gene: TRBJ1-2
D gene: .
clone size: .

CDR3 DNA: TGTGCCAGCAGCGTGGCCTCGGGAGCGGAGCAGTTCTTC
CDR3 protein: CASSVASGAEQFF
V gene: TRBV9
J gene: TRBJ2-1
D gene: .
clone size: .

CDR3 DNA: TGTGCCAGCAGCTTAGGGCAGGTGAACACTGAAGCTTTCTTT
CDR3 protein: CASSLGQVNTEAFF
V gene: TRBV11-2
J gene: TRBJ1-1
D gene: .
clone size: .

CDR3 DNA: TGTGCCAGCAGTTACGGGCCCACTGAAGCTTTCTTT
CDR3 protein: CASSYGPTEAFF
V gene: TRBV6-5
J gene: TRBJ1-1
D gene: .
clone size: .

CDR3 DNA: TGTGCCAGCAGCCTGCCCCCTAGCGGGCAAGAGACCCAGTACTTC
CDR3 protein: CASSLPPSGQETQYF
V gene: TRBV11-2
J gene: TRBJ2-5
D gene: TRBD2
clone size: few

CDR3 DNA: TGTGCCAGCAGTGGACAGGGGACGAACACTGAAGCTTTCTTT
CDR3 protein: CASSGQGTNTEAFF
V gene: TRBV6-5
J gene: TRBJ1-1
D gene: TRBD1
clone size: once

CDR3 DNA: TGCGCCAGTGTAGTGGGAGGCAGTGAGCAGTTCTTC
CDR3 protein: CASVVGGSEQFF
V gene: TRBV10-2
J gene: TRBJ2-1
D gene: .
clone size: .

CDR3 DNA: TGCAGTGCCCCGGGCCTGCGGGAGTTCTTC
CDR3 protein: CSAPGLREFF
V gene: TRBV20-1
J gene: TRBJ2-1
D gene: .
clone size: .

CDR3 DNA: TGTGCCAGCATGAGAGCGGGCCAGCTTTACAATGAGCAGTTCTTC
CDR3 protein: CASMRAGQLYNEQFF
V gene: TRBV28
J gene: TRBJ2-1
D gene: .
clone size: .

CDR3 DNA: TGCGCCAGCAGCCTATTCTTTGGACAGGGTTACATCGGGGAGCTGTTTTTT
CDR3 protein: CASSLFFGQGYIGELFF
V gene: TRBV4-1
J gene: TRBJ2-2
D gene: TRBD1
clone size: once

CDR3 DNA: TGCGCCAGCAGCTTAACTAGCGGGGACTACGAGCAGTACTTC
CDR3 protein: CASSLTSGDYEQYF
V gene: TRBV5-1
J gene: TRBJ2-7
D gene: TRBD2
clone size: .

CDR3 DNA: TGTGCCAGCAGTCGGACAGGGAGCCACGAGCAGTACTTC
CDR3 protein: CASSRTGSHEQYF
V gene: TRBV27
J gene: TRBJ2-7
D gene: TRBD1
clone size: .

CDR3 DNA: TGTGCCAGCACCCCTGTAATGACGGGGTTCGGCTACGAGCAGTACTTC
CDR3 protein: CASTPVMTGFGYEQYF
V gene: TRBV2
J gene: TRBJ2-7
D gene: .
clone size: .

CDR3 DNA: TGTGCCAGCAGCTTGGTCAGCACAGGGGGCTACACCTTC
CDR3 protein: CASSLVSTGGYTF
V gene: TRBV5-6
J gene: TRBJ1-2
D gene: .
clone size: .

CDR3 DNA: TGTGCCAGCAGCTTAGGCAGGGGTGGGAACACTGAAGCTTTCTTT
CDR3 protein: CASSLGRGGNTEAFF
V gene: TRBV13
J gene: TRBJ1-1
D gene: .
clone size: .

CDR3 DNA: TGTGCCAGCAAATTTAAGACAGGGGGGAACACTGAAGCTTTCTTT
CDR3 protein: CASKFKTGGNTEAFF
V gene: TRBV6-5
J gene: TRBJ1-1
D gene: TRBD1
clone size: .

CDR3 DNA: TGTGCCTGGGAGCGCAGAGAGGGTGGTTACGAGCAGTACTTC
CDR3 protein: CAWERREGGYEQYF
V gene: TRBV30
J gene: TRBJ2-7
D gene: .
clone size: .

CDR3 DNA: TGTGCCAGCAGTCTACAGGAGGGGCATGAAAAACTGTTTTTT
CDR3 protein: CASSLQEGHEKLFF
V gene: TRBV6-6
J gene: TRBJ1-4
D gene: .
clone size: .

CDR3 DNA: TGTGCCAGCAGAACGGGACTAGCGGGGGAACGGAATGAGCAGTTCTTC
CDR3 protein: CASRTGLAGERNEQFF
V gene: TRBV21-1
J gene: TRBJ2-1
D gene: .
clone size: once

CDR3 DNA: TGTGCCAGCAGCCTGGGACATCTTGAGGATGAAAAACTGTTTTTT
CDR3 protein: CASSLGHLEDEKLFF
V gene: TRBV7-9
J gene: TRBJ1-4
D gene: .
clone size: .

CDR3 DNA: TGTGCCAGCAGCTTAGTAGCAGGGAATCAGCCCCAGCATTTT
CDR3 protein: CASSLVAGNQPQHF
V gene: TRBV7-9
J gene: TRBJ1-5
D gene: .
clone size: few

CDR3 DNA: TGTGCCAGCAGCCCCGGACTAGCCCGGGAGACCCAGTACTTC
CDR3 protein: CASSPGLARETQYF
V gene: TRBV11-3
J gene: TRBJ2-5
D gene: TRBD2
clone size: .